This T cell receptor (beta chain) was sequenced in a study of cytomegalovirus exposure and HLA in healthy donors (dated by TCRdb to between 2016 and 2019). Regarding the complete study: An earlier analysis of about 560 of the donors reported 276 Gb of sequence data and 117 million unique TCR beta sequences obtained from 150 million to 200 million T cells. An early release that covered about 600 HLA-typed donors contained 250 to 350 gigabases of sequencing data and 65 million to 100 million unique TCR sequences. Of the roughly 390 genotyped donors, approximately 82% fell in the genetic ancestry cluster associated with self-reported Caucasian donors. The study aimed to test whether signatures of past pathogen exposure could be identified by cataloging public T cell receptors. Using immunosequencing, the study profiled T cell repertoires from about 610 subjects and related those repertoires to cytomegalovirus serostatus. Besides the first cohort of approximately 710 subjects, a separate validation cohort made up of roughly 120 different subjects was used. High-throughput TCR immunosequencing, statistical association of individual TCRs with disease status, and machine learning were combined to predict cytomegalovirus infection status. A later analysis re-analyzed previously published TCR beta repertoires from 666 donors and added high-resolution HLA genotyping to study TCR occurrence patterns. Rather than using new phenotypic data, the later analysis identified candidate immune exposures from TCR beta sequences and from how often those sequences occurred across donors. To decide whether each TCR beta V gene segment behaved as functional or pseudogenic, an earlier analysis of some 600 of the donors relied on high-throughput TCR beta sequencing. Donor age, sex, ethnicity and CMV serostatus were collected together with the repertoire data. In a later genetic analysis, genome-wide SNP genotypes for about 55% of the roughly 700 donors were used, and that subset was treated as a discovery cohort. Every discovery cohort repertoire had been produced on one sequencing platform. Both class I and class II loci were covered by HLA typing, at four-digit resolution. Typing coverage varied by locus: about 620-630 donors for A, B, C, DRB1 and DQB1; under 550 for DQA1; over 600 for DPA1; roughly 450 for DPB1. Roughly 5 DR-DQ haplotypes were handled as single units for association and clustering because linkage in the cohort was strong. Among a few hundred genotyped donors of the cohort, an average of approximately 240,000 unique TCR beta nucleotide sequences were sequenced per donor, around a sixth of them non-productive. Study-level results and caveats: In an earlier analysis of 587 of the donors, most TCR beta V segments appeared in productive rearrangements about 87% or about 30% of the time, broadly matching IMGT annotations. Compared with the roughly 720-donor mean, donors in an Asian-associated ancestry cluster had fewer N-insertions in productive TCRs, according to a later genetic analysis. In a later analysis, 15,000 to 20,000 TCR beta sequences were associated with specific HLA alleles at a false discovery rate of 0.05. In a later analysis, TCR association rates were found to vary across HLA loci, with the most associated TCRs seen for DRB1 alleles and the fewest for HLA-C alleles. The study gave a list of under 200 TCR beta chains associated with cytomegalovirus. Because counts were too low, about 18 rarely observed V segments, including chromosome 9 orphons, were left out of the earlier analysis of some 640 of the donors. When HLA alleles, especially DR and DQ, strongly co-occurred, TCR associations were difficult to assign to individual alleles. In a later analysis, HLA-associated TCR beta chains were found to be more clonally expanded and to have lower generation probabilities than equally common non-associated chains. A later analysis found that most CMV-associated TCR beta chains appeared HLA-restricted, with HLA associations seemingly driven largely by CMV exposure. This cohort had only TCR beta chains sequenced, and the lack of alpha or paired-chain data limited which features could be detected. A further reported finding was that TCR beta sequences accurately predicted the HLA-A and HLA-B alleles for most subjects in the first cohort. The classifier was reported to diagnose cytomegalovirus status with high specificity and sensitivity in both the original cohort and the validation cohort. It was suggested by the authors that the approach could potentially be generalized to other disease states and immunological phenotypes. V-gene and J-gene trimming of TCR beta chains was associated with a missense DCLRE1C variant in a later genetic analysis, and the association was replicated in an independent cohort. Because HLA typing was missing for some donors at each locus, association tests included only the typed subset. According to a later analysis, parvovirus B19, influenza, CMV and Epstein-Barr virus appeared linked to several top co-occurrence clusters. Sequencing depth was assumed to be roughly uniform across donors in the presence/absence analyses, though that assumption may not hold. Most TCR sequences were observed very rarely across donors, whereas some public TCRs were present in many individuals. Immune exposure information for the cohort was limited to CMV serostatus. Linkage disequilibrium might explain the correlated functional status among segregating V segments, but an unknown experimental factor could not be ruled out. A cluster of highly shared sequence variants was judged likely to be a technical artifact of the sequencing pipeline. In vitro tests confirmed that a few of the cytomegalovirus-associated TCR beta chains recognize cytomegalovirus antigens.

Libraries came from the immunoSEQ multiplex PCR assay. A mixture of 60 forward primers for TCR Vbeta segments and 13 reverse primers for TCR Jbeta segments was used in the multiplex PCR. A multiplex PCR assay on genomic DNA amplified the CDR3 region of rearranged TCR beta genes. The amplified TCR beta libraries were sequenced on the Illumina HiSeq System as 87-base-pair reads. Per the source publication's procedure: A later analysis tallied about 77 million unique TCR beta chains across the 660 or so repertoires, and about 10 million of those chains were shared by two or more donors. To remove PCR and sequencing errors, raw reads were error-corrected and collapsed into unique sequences using a nearest-neighbor algorithm that merged closely related sequences. Alignment of CDR3 sequences to IMGT reference sequences was used to assign V, D and J gene segments. Each retained sequence needed at least a six-nucleotide match to both a V gene segment and a J gene segment. A rearrangement counted as productive if the CDR3 had no stop codons and remained in frame with V and J, and every other rearrangement counted as non-productive. CDR3 was defined according to IMGT convention as the region running from the second conserved V-encoded cysteine to the conserved J-encoded phenylalanine. Sequences without an unambiguous match to a single V gene segment were excluded from the earlier analysis of several hundred of the donors. An earlier analysis of over 450 of the donors classified V segments as functional when productive rearrangements were above 56.7% and as segregating when the standard deviation between donors was above 5%. A statistical classification framework was developed to diagnose cytomegalovirus status using the catalog of TCR beta chain sequences. In a later analysis, V and J genes were assigned by comparing TCR nucleotide sequences against IMGT/GENE-DB human TR gene sequences. The TCRdist pipeline was used in a later analysis to assign CDR3 sequences and most-parsimonious VDJ recombination scenarios. In a later analysis, each TCR beta chain was defined by its CDR3 amino acid sequence together with its V-gene family, and reads lacking a unique V-gene family were excluded. A later analysis removed 500 to 600 highly shared, low-generation-probability nucleotide sequences to deal with suspected cross-contamination and a sequencing artifact. In a later analysis, a clonal expansion index was calculated for each public chain from normalized within-repertoire ranks of inferred template counts. In a later analysis, generation probabilities were computed with a VDJ recombination model fitted to out-of-frame rearrangements, and the resulting probabilities were checked against IGoR. A later analysis scored TCR-TCR, TCR-HLA and TCR-CMV co-occurrence with hypergeometric tests, applying a repertoire-size bias correction to TCR pairs. A later analysis estimated false discovery rates by permuting HLA or CMV assignments 20 times. In a later analysis, co-occurring TCRs were grouped with DBSCAN, and TCRdist sequence similarity was added when clustering was performed within HLA-allele-positive subsets. Repertoires with fewer than 30,000 or more than 120,000 public chains were left out of co-occurrence clustering, as were five repertoires with anomalous nucleotide sharing. TCRdb obtained this table from immuneACCESS and retained in-frame rearrangements with V and J assigned. These tables miss some clones; where compared with another copy, unresolved V genes account for less than half of the shortfall, and the remainder is unexplained. The V and J calls and the clone size are those of that table, but D and trimming were determined from the DNA. The sample table records about 120,000 clones; around two thirds of these occur just once. Together, the top ten hold 8.5% to 9.5% of the sample.

Details on this clone: The antigen it recognizes is unknown. One base away there is no much larger clone; base qualities are not given. This CDR3 is also generated by other DNA sequences in the sample.

The cohort consisted of hundreds of healthy bone marrow donors. All cohort members were sampled while nominally healthy, although unrecorded immune exposures were likely present. The donor tested CMV seropositive and was one of the 289 seropositive cohort members. Every donor gave a peripheral blood sample, and the peripheral blood mononuclear cells from that sample were used for TCR beta sequencing. Genomic DNA extraction from the blood cell samples was performed with the Qiagen DNeasy Blood Extraction Kit. Specimen: PBMCs. The clonotype comes from a woman between 35 and 50 years old in good health and CMV-seropositive.

The CDR3 is CASSLRLAVTDTQYF. The sequenced DNA: TGCGCCAGCAGCTTGAGACTAGCGGTGACAGATACGCAGTATTTT. The rearrangement combines TRBV5-1 with TRBJ2-3; TRBD2 fits 9 bases in the junction. CDR1 SGHRS and CDR2 YFSETQ were looked up in the germline V gene. Reading from cysteine to phenylalanine, the CDR3 counts 15 amino acids. The retained sequence is limited to the CDR3, 45 bases, with the frame set at the first base. Here V drops 1 base and J drops 3 bases, and the junction holds 3 bases not matched to any gene.